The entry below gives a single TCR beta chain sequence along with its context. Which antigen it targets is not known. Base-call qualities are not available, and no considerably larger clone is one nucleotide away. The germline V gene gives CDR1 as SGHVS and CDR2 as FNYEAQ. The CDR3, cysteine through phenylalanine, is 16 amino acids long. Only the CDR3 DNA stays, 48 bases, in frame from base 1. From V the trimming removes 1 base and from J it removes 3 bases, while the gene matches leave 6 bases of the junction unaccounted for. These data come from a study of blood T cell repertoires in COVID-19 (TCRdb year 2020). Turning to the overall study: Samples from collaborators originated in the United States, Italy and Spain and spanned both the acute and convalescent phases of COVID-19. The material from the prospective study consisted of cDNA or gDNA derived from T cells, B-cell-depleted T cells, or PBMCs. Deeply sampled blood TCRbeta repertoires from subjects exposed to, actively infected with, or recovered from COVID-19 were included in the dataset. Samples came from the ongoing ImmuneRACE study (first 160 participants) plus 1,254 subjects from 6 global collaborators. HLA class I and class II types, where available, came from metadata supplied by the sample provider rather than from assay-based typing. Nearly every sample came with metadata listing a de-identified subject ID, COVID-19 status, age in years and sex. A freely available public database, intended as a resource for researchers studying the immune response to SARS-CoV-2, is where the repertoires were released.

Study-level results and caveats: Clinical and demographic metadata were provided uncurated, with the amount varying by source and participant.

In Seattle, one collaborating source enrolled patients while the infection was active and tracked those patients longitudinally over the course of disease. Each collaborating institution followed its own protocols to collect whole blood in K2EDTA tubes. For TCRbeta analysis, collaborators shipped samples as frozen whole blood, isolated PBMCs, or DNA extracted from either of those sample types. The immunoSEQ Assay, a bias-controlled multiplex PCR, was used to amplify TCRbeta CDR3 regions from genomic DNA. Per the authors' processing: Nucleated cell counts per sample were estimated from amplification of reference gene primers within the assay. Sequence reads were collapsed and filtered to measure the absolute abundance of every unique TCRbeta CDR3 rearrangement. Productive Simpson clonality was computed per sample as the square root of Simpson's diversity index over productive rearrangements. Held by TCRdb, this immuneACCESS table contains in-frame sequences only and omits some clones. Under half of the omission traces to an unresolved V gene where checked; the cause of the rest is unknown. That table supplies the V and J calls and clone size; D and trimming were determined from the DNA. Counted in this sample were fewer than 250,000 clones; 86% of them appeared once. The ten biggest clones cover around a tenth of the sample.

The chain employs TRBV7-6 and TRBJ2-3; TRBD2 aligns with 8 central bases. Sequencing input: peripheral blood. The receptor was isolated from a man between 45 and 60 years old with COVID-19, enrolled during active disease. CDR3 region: CASSLVGGARTDTQYF. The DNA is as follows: TGTGCCAGCAGCTTAGTCGGGGGGGCTAGGACAGATACGCAGTATTTT. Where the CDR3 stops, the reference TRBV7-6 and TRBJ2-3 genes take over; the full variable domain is GAGVSQSPRYKVTKRGQDVALRCDPISGHVSLYWYRQALGQGPEFLTYFNYEAQQDKSGLPNDRFSAERPEGSISTLTIQRTEQRDSAMYRCASSLVGGARTDTQYFGPGTRLTVL.